One sample yielded the 20 T cell receptor beta chains listed below, sequenced in a study of blood T cell repertoires in COVID-19. TCRdb's table, derived via immunoSEQ multiplex PCR, lists solely in-frame clones and lacks some. The data show about 420,000 clones, approximately 90% seen once. The sample taken for sequencing was peripheral blood. These receptors were taken from a man aged 18 to 35 with COVID-19, enrolled during active disease.

The rearrangement links TRBV2 to TRBJ1-5; D is perhaps TRBD1 (5 bases). The CDR3 is 14 amino acids. Trimming took 6 bases from V and 3 from J, leaving 12 bases between them. Germline lookup yields CDR1 SNHLY and CDR2 FYNNEI. CDR3 in amino acids: CASSKTGINQPQHF. DNA for the CDR3: TGTGCCAGCAGCAAAACAGGAATCAATCAGCCCCAGCATTTT.

This chain links TRBV5-4 with TRBJ2-5; 11 bases are shared with TRBD1. From germline, CDR1 is SGHNT and CDR2 YYREEE (reference sequence). The CDR3 covers 15 residues. V dropped 2 bases and J dropped 5; count of bases not matched to a gene: 5. The CDR3 DNA reads as TGTGCCAGCAGCTTATGGACAGGGGGCCTGGAGACCCAGTACTTC. Translation gives CASSLWTGGLETQYF.

The chain has TRBV6-5 and TRBJ2-1; 11 positions agree with TRBD2. The CDR3 extends over 14 amino acids. Trimming took 2 bases from V and 9 from J; bases not matched to a gene: 3. Germline V CDR1 and CDR2: MNHEY, SVGAGI. CDR3 protein: CASSYGTSGFEQFF. The CDR3 bases are TGTGCCAGCAGTTACGGGACTAGCGGATTTGAGCAGTTCTTC.

This clone has a single count. This sequence joins TRBV7-9 and TRBJ2-1; 8 bases line up with TRBD1. The V segment lost 9 bases and the J segment 5 bases; nucleotides outside the gene matches: 15. This CDR3 contains 16 residues. The V gene's germline CDR1 is SEHNR and CDR2 FQNEAQ (reference sequence). The CDR3 DNA follows: TGTGCCAGTTCCAACCGACCGGGACAGGAGAACAATGAGCAGTTCTTC. It encodes CASSNRPGQENNEQFF.

This clone was counted at least ten times. CDR3 residues: CSVSTGRNEQYF. The CDR3 DNA reads as TGCAGCGTTTCGACAGGGAGAAACGAGCAGTACTTC. This chain joins TRBV29-1 and TRBJ2-7; 7 nucleotides agree with TRBD1. V was pared by 5 bases and J by 5 bases, with 6 bases of the junction left unmatched. CDR1 SQVTM and CDR2 ANQGSEA come from the germline V gene. The CDR3 runs to 12 residues.

Comments on this clone: At the DNA level, this CDR3 is encoded by other sequences in the same sample as well. The V call is TRBV27, the J call TRBJ2-1; 8 bases match TRBD2. V was pared by 4 bases and J by 4 bases, with 6 bases of the junction left unmatched. This CDR3 region has 15 residues. The germline gives CDR1 MNHEY, CDR2 SMNVEV (reference sequence). The CDR3 here is CASSSGLAGYNEQFF. In DNA, the CDR3 is TGTGCCAGCAGTTCCGGACTAGCCGGGTACAATGAGCAGTTCTTC.

The rearrangement joins TRBV11-2 to TRBJ2-7; 10 bases are a match to TRBD1. Germline trimming cut 2 bases from V and 4 bases from J; bases unmatched to any gene: 8. This CDR3 is built from 16 residues. Germline CDR1 reads SGHAT; CDR2 reads FQNNGV. The CDR3, as DNA: TGTGCCAGCAGCTTAATTCCGGGACAGGGGAGGTACGAGCAGTACTTC. It translates to CASSLIPGQGRYEQYF.

The CDR3 here is CASSQRGSNTGELFF. The DNA for the CDR3 is TGTGCCAGCAGCCAACGAGGGTCCAACACCGGGGAGCTGTTTTTT. The chain employs TRBV3-1 (or the pseudogene TRBV3-2) and TRBJ2-2, with TRBD2 as a possible D gene (5 bases). The V gene lost 2 bases and the J gene lost 2 bases, with 9 bases spanning the gap. The length of the CDR3 is 15 residues. Germline lookup yields CDR1 LGHDT and CDR2 YNNKEL (reference sequence).

The chain uses TRBV24-1 and TRBJ1-2; TRBD1 agrees at 9 bases. The CDR3 is 13 amino acids. Germline V CDR1 and CDR2: KGHDR, SFDVKD. Trimming at V came to 8 bases and at J to 6 bases, leaving 6 bases not matched to a gene. The CDR3 reads CATKGQGRDGYTF. CDR3 bases: TGTGCCACCAAGGGACAGGGAAGGGATGGCTACACCTTC.

The chain joins TRBV2 to TRBJ1-5; D is ambiguous. The CDR3 is 14 amino acids. The germline V gene has CDR1 SNHLY and CDR2 FYNNEI. V was shortened by 6 bases and J by 0 bases, with 9 bases between the two germline ends. The CDR3 here is CASRDSYSNQPQHF. The CDR3 region has the DNA TGTGCCAGCAGGGACTCCTATAGCAATCAGCCCCAGCATTTT.

J is TRBJ1-1 and V is TRBV7-9; no clear D gene. The CDR3 is made up of 16 amino acids. Germline V gene sequence: CDR1 SEHNR, CDR2 FQNEAQ (reference sequence). The V end lost 5 bases, the J end lost 3 bases, and 19 bases lay between the germline ends. CDR3 loop: CASSLGTRYAHTEAFF. CDR3 bases: TGTGCCAGCAGCCTCGGTACCCGGTACGCACACACTGAAGCTTTCTTT.

The gene calls are TRBV5-4 and TRBJ1-1, with D perhaps TRBD1 (5 bases). Trimming removed 0 bases from V and 1 base from J, with 10 bases in between. The CDR3 has 15 residues. Germline V gives CDR1 SGHNT, CDR2 YYREEE (reference sequence). The CDR3 nucleotides read TGTGCCAGCAGCTTGGAAGGGGAGGGGAACACTGAAGCTTTCTTT. This encodes CASSLEGEGNTEAFF.

This clone has only a few counts. The chain recombines TRBV6-6 with TRBJ1-2; D is undetermined. V was pared by 7 bases and J by 10 bases, with 22 bases between. Germline CDR1 is MNHNY and CDR2 is SVGAGI (reference sequence). The CDR3 is made up of 14 amino acids. The CDR3 DNA reads TGTGCCAGCACTCTAAACCAGCGCGAGGGAGTCTACACCTTC. It encodes CASTLNQREGVYTF.

Of note for this clone: Different DNA sequences within this sample yield the same CDR3. The chain has TRBV5-1 and TRBJ2-5, with TRBD1 matching over 8 bases. In germline, CDR1 is SGHRS, CDR2 YFSETQ. Trimming removed 4 bases from V and 5 bases from J; junction bases left unmatched: 7. This CDR3 comprises 14 residues. The CDR3: CASSLGQGRETQYF. CDR3 coding DNA: TGCGCCAGCAGCCTAGGACAGGGTCGGGAGACCCAGTACTTC.

The V and J genes are TRBV15 and TRBJ1-2, with D maybe TRBD1 (6 bases). The CDR3 contains 14 residues. Looked up from germline, CDR1 is LNHNV and CDR2 is YYDKDF (reference sequence). V was shortened by 2 bases and J by 3 bases, with 10 bases between the two germline ends. The CDR3 loop reads CATSRPGQDYGYTF. The CDR3 DNA reads as TGTGCCACCAGCAGACCGGGACAAGACTATGGCTACACCTTC.

This sequence joins TRBV7-9 and TRBJ1-1; D is unclear. Trimming took 1 base from V and 3 from J, leaving 9 bases between them. Germline V lookup: CDR1 SEHNR, CDR2 FQNEAQ (reference sequence). This CDR3 spans 14 amino acids. CDR3 in amino acids: CASSLELADTEAFF. The CDR3 coding sequence is TGTGCCAGCAGCTTAGAATTAGCAGACACTGAAGCTTTCTTT.

V and J are TRBV5-1 and TRBJ2-1; the D gene is possibly TRBD2 (6 bases). Germline V gives CDR1 SGHRS, CDR2 YFSETQ. Trimming took 4 bases from V and 0 from J, leaving 11 bases between them. The CDR3 extends over 15 amino acids. Here the CDR3 reads CASSLATNSYNEQFF. The CDR3 DNA is TGCGCCAGCAGCCTAGCGACTAACTCCTACAATGAGCAGTTCTTC.

This clone is a singleton in its sample. The J gene is TRBJ2-7, the V gene TRBV3-1 (or the pseudogene TRBV3-2); D perhaps matches TRBD2 (6 bases). Germline-derived CDR1 and CDR2 are LGHDT and YNNKEL (reference sequence). The length of the CDR3 is 13 residues. V lost 5 bases, J lost 4 bases, and 12 bases lay in between. CDR3 residues: CASSLNRGYEQYF. DNA of the CDR3: TGTGCCAGCAGCTTAAACCGGGGGTACGAGCAGTACTTC.

This chain joins TRBV6-5 and TRBJ2-1, with D possibly being TRBD2 (5 bases). Trimming took 8 bases from V and 8 from J, leaving 13 bases between them. The CDR3 has 12 residues. Germline loops: CDR1 MNHEY, CDR2 SVGAGI. The CDR3 sequence: CASRLGGHEQFF. DNA of the CDR3: TGTGCCAGCCGGTTAGGCGGGCATGAGCAGTTCTTC.

This sequence joins TRBV6-1 and TRBJ2-7; possible D gene TRBD2, 5 bases. The V gene's germline CDR1 is MNHNS and CDR2 SASEGT. Between the trimmed V and J ends, which lost 2 bases and 12 bases, there was a span of 17 bases. The CDR3 has 13 residues. CDR3: CASSERLEVWWYF. CDR3 sequence (DNA): TGTGCCAGCAGTGAAAGGTTGGAGGTTTGGTGGTACTTC.